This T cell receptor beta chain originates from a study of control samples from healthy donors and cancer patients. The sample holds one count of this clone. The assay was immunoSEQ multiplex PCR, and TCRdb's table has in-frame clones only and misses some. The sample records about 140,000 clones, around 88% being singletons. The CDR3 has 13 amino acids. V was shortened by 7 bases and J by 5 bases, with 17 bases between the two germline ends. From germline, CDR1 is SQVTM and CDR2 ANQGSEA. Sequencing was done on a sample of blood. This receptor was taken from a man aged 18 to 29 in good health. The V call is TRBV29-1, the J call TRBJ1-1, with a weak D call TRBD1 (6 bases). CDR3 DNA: TGCAGCGCCCGGGACACTGGGGGGACTGAAGCTTTCTTT. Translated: CSARDTGGTEAFF.